This T cell receptor beta chain appears in the sequencing data of a study of cytotoxic CD8 clonotypes in ibrutinib-treated CLL. The overall study: For this cohort, patients were approximately ten relapsed/refractory and some 15 treatment-naive, while 17 to 18 were IGHV unmutated.

The repertoire was sequenced with immunoSEQ multiplex PCR; TCRdb's copy has only in-frame clones and lacks some. The sample yields under 150,000 clones, around four fifths seen once. TCR beta libraries used 1.5 to 2 micrograms of DNA from cryopreserved PBMCs. Points from the study as a whole: Baseline levels were approached again at progression, after clonality had risen at ibrutinib response.

Germline V lookup: CDR1 SGHRS, CDR2 YFSETQ. Germline trimming cut 1 base from V and 4 bases from J; bases unmatched to any gene: 7. This CDR3 spans 15 amino acids. For this clone: The antigen is undetermined.

The receptor was derived from a human donor with chronic lymphocytic leukemia. The chain couples TRBV5-1 to TRBJ2-5; 7 bases agree with TRBD1. The sample consisted of PBMCs, taken after 24 months of ibrutinib treatment. The CDR3 here is CASSLLGGELETQYF. CDR3 sequence (DNA): TGCGCCAGCAGCTTGCTAGGGGGCGAACTAGAGACCCAGTACTTC.